This entry lists 22 T cell receptor beta chains sequenced from one sample in a study of T cell responses to AZD1222 COVID-19 vaccine. Sequencing used immunoSEQ multiplex PCR; TCRdb keeps in-frame clones, though not all of them. The table lists under 150,000 clones, 93% of them singletons. The sample in question was peripheral blood, obtained on day 0 of AZD1222 vaccination. These receptors were collected from an adult in good health.

The V and J genes are TRBV5-4 and TRBJ2-5; D perhaps matches TRBD1 (6 bases). Germline CDR1 is SGHNT and CDR2 is YYREEE (reference sequence). CDR3 length: 13 residues. V lost 5 bases and J 3 bases, leaving 11 bases between the germline ends. The CDR3 region is CASRLAGEETQYF. Written as DNA, the CDR3 is TGTGCCAGCAGGCTTGCAGGGGAAGAGACCCAGTACTTC. Variable domain in full (rest from reference TRBV5-4 and TRBJ2-5): ETGVTQSPTHLIKTRGQQVTLRCSSQSGHNTVSWYQQALGQGPQFIFQYYREEENGRGNFPPRFSGLQFPNYSSELNVNALELDDSALYLCASRLAGEETQYFGPGTRLLVL.

The V call is TRBV5-1, the J call TRBJ2-2, with D unresolved. The germline V gene encodes CDR1 SGHRS and CDR2 YFSETQ. With 1 base removed from V and 1 base from J, the gap between germline ends came to 5 bases. This CDR3 region has 14 residues. The CDR3 bases are TGCGCCAGCAGCTTGAGGGAGAACACCGGGGAGCTGTTTTTT. Translated, it gives CASSLRENTGELFF.

This chain joins TRBV5-4 and TRBJ1-1; D is ambiguous. Trimming took off 4 bases at V and 4 bases at J, with 20 bases between the two ends. The CDR3 consists of 16 residues. Germline V gives CDR1 SGHNT, CDR2 YYREEE (reference sequence). In nucleotides, the CDR3 is TGTGCCAGCAGCACCGAGCCCGGGAACCGTGGCACTGAAGCTTTCTTT. This codes for CASSTEPGNRGTEAFF.

V gene TRBV28 combines with J gene TRBJ2-7; maybe TRBD2 (5 bases). The CDR3 has 13 residues. Germline V lookup: CDR1 MDHEN, CDR2 SYDVKM. The V gene lost 3 bases and the J gene lost 7 bases, with 13 bases spanning the gap. CDR3 amino acids: CASSFANSGEQYF. The DNA for the CDR3 is TGTGCCAGCAGTTTCGCGAACTCGGGGGAGCAGTACTTC.

The rearrangement joins TRBV6-5 to TRBJ2-7; a possible D gene is TRBD1 (6 bases). CDR1 is MNHEY and CDR2 is SVGAGI in the germline V gene. V lost 4 bases, J lost 4 bases, and 14 bases lay in between. The CDR3 spans 14 residues. CDR3 nucleotide sequence: TGTGCCAGCAGTTCGACAGGACTCGGGTACGAGCAGTACTTC. Its translation: CASSSTGLGYEQYF.

V and J are TRBV6-5 and TRBJ2-7; D uncertain. V lost 6 bases to trimming and J lost 3 bases, with 6 bases between them. CDR1 MNHEY and CDR2 SVGAGI come from the germline V gene. The CDR3 is 11 amino acids. Written as DNA, the CDR3 is TGTGCCAGCAGCTCAGTCTACGAGCAGTACTTC. Its translation is CASSSVYEQYF.

The V call is TRBV4-3, the J call TRBJ1-1; TRBD1 matches 10 bases. V was clipped by 5 bases and J by 4 bases; unmatched bases: 4. This CDR3 is built from 14 residues. Germline lookup yields CDR1 LGHNA and CDR2 YSLEER. The CDR3 loop is CASSGTGVPTEAFF. The DNA for the CDR3 is TGCGCCAGCAGCGGGACAGGGGTACCCACTGAAGCTTTCTTT.

This chain connects TRBV6-5 to TRBJ1-3; D possibly corresponds to TRBD1 (5 bases). The CDR3 has 13 amino acids. V was shortened by 5 bases and J by 5 bases, with 10 bases between the two germline ends. Germline CDR1 reads MNHEY; CDR2 reads SVGAGI. CDR3 region: CASSRDGRNTIYF. CDR3 DNA sequence: TGTGCCAGCAGTCGGGACGGAAGAAACACCATATATTTT.

The chain combines TRBV10-2 with TRBJ1-5; D perhaps matches TRBD1 (5 bases). The germline V gene encodes CDR1 WSHSY and CDR2 SAAADI. This CDR3 is 14 amino acids long. Deletions cut 0 bases from V and 5 bases from J, with 8 bases between. The CDR3 coding sequence is TGCGCCAGCAGTGAGTCATCAGGGTATCAGCCCCAGCATTTT. It encodes CASSESSGYQPQHF.

This chain connects TRBV5-1 to TRBJ2-1; D gene ambiguous. Deletions cut 4 bases from V and 5 bases from J, with 7 bases between. Germline V gives CDR1 SGHRS, CDR2 YFSETQ. CDR3 length: 12 amino acids. The CDR3 DNA reads TGCGCCAGCAGCCAGAGAAACAATGAGCAGTTCTTC. Amino acids: CASSQRNNEQFF.

The chain links TRBV2 to TRBJ1-2; a weak D match, TRBD1 (6 bases). Germline CDR1 and CDR2: SNHLY and FYNNEI. V was clipped by 8 bases and J by 6 bases, with 13 bases between them. The CDR3 has 12 amino acids. The CDR3 is CASVGGVDGYTF. The CDR3 DNA follows: TGTGCCAGCGTAGGGGGAGTGGATGGCTACACCTTC.

The V and J genes are TRBV6-5 and TRBJ1-1; unclear D gene. The V end lost 5 bases, the J end lost 6 bases, and 16 bases lay between the germline ends. Germline V gives CDR1 MNHEY, CDR2 SVGAGI. This CDR3 is 14 amino acids long. The CDR3 region is CASSPRPGFPEAFF. As DNA, the CDR3 is TGTGCCAGCAGTCCTAGACCCGGCTTCCCTGAAGCTTTCTTT.

The rearrangement joins TRBV6-4 to TRBJ2-2, with 9 bases matching TRBD2. Trimming removed 4 bases from V and 2 bases from J; junction bases left unmatched: 11. The CDR3 has 18 residues. Germline-derived CDR1 and CDR2 are MRHNA and SNTAGT. CDR3 coding DNA: TGTGCCAGCAGTGCAGGAGGACTGACTAGCGGAAACACCGGGGAGCTGTTTTTT. This codes for CASSAGGLTSGNTGELFF.

This clone was counted between two and nine times. The chain uses TRBV7-8 and TRBJ1-4; D is unresolved. The CDR3 has 12 amino acids. Germline CDR1 is SGHVS and CDR2 is FQNEAQ. V lost 4 bases to trimming and J lost 7 bases, with 7 bases between them. CDR3 DNA: TGTGCCAGCAGCTCCCGCTCTGAAAAACTGTTTTTT. This sequence encodes CASSSRSEKLFF.

The J gene is TRBJ1-2, the V gene TRBV12-3 or TRBV12-4, with D perhaps TRBD1 (5 bases). V was shortened by 5 bases and J by 1 base, with 8 bases between the two germline ends. This CDR3 region has 13 residues. This CDR3 is CASSPGNNYGYTF. DNA for the CDR3: TGTGCCAGCAGTCCAGGGAATAACTATGGCTACACCTTC.

This clone was seen just once. V is TRBV18 and J is TRBJ1-3, with TRBD1 as a possible D gene (5 bases). Trimming removed 3 bases at V and 3 bases at J, with 15 bases between. Germline CDR1 and CDR2: KGHSH and LQKENI. CDR3 length: 16 residues. The chain's CDR3 is CASSPSLSGRGNTIYF. The CDR3 region has the DNA TGTGCCAGCTCACCGTCCCTGTCGGGGCGTGGAAACACCATATATTTT.

V is TRBV27 and J is TRBJ2-7; D not resolved. V shed 3 bases and J shed 2 bases, with 11 bases lying between them. The germline V gene encodes CDR1 MNHEY and CDR2 SMNVEV (reference sequence). This CDR3 has 14 amino acids. The CDR3 sequence: CASSLGRGTYEQYF. In DNA, the CDR3 is TGTGCCAGCAGTTTGGGTAGAGGCACCTACGAGCAGTACTTC.

This chain connects TRBV7-2 to TRBJ2-7, with 8 bases aligning to TRBD2. Germline lookup yields CDR1 SGHTA and CDR2 FQGNSA. The trim removed 1 base at V and 1 base at J, leaving 3 bases unmatched. The CDR3 sequence is 15 residues long. CDR3 bases: TGTGCCAGCAGCTTAGTTTTAGCGGGGTCCTACGAGCAGTACTTC. Translating it yields CASSLVLAGSYEQYF.

The chain has TRBV7-2 and TRBJ1-3; D remains unclear. Germline V lookup: CDR1 SGHTA, CDR2 FQGNSA. CDR3 length equals 15 residues. V was shortened by 5 bases and J by 4 bases, with 15 bases between the two germline ends. CDR3 bases: TGTGCCAGCAGCCCAGCCACAATGGGGGGAAACACCATATATTTT. Translated, it gives CASSPATMGGNTIYF.

The chain recombines TRBV5-6 with TRBJ2-7; TRBD2 might be the D (7 bases). From germline, CDR1 is SGHDT and CDR2 YYEEEE. V lost 0 bases and J lost 6, with 10 bases in between. The CDR3 length is 13 residues. The CDR3 reads CASSLGEGGEQYF. In nucleotides, the CDR3 is TGTGCCAGCAGCTTGGGGGAGGGGGGCGAGCAGTACTTC.

This chain joins TRBV7-2 and TRBJ2-3, with D maybe TRBD1 (5 bases). Germline lookup yields CDR1 SGHTA and CDR2 FQGNSA. The V end was cut by 2 bases, the J end by 4 bases, with 19 bases between. The CDR3 spans 17 residues. The CDR3 sequence is CASSLSSSAGFADTQYF. The CDR3, as DNA: TGTGCCAGCAGCTTAAGCTCTTCCGCAGGGTTCGCAGATACGCAGTATTTT. The variable domain in full, with the rest retrieved from reference TRBV7-2 and TRBJ2-3, is GAGVSQSPSNKVTEKGKDVELRCDPISGHTALYWYRQSLGQGLEFLIYFQGNSAPDKSGLPSDRFSAERTGGSVSTLTIQRTQQEDSAVYLCASSLSSSAGFADTQYFGPGTRLTVL.

J is TRBJ1-2 and V is TRBV28, with TRBD1 identical over 7 bases. In germline, CDR1 is MDHEN, CDR2 SYDVKM. CDR3 size: 12 residues. Trimming removed 1 base from V and 7 bases from J; junction bases left unmatched: 0. DNA for the CDR3: TGTGCCAGCAGTTTATCAGGGGGTGGCTACACCTTC. Protein product: CASSLSGGGYTF.